The following is a T cell receptor (beta chain) sequence with its context. Antigen unknown. Profiling relied on immunoSEQ multiplex PCR, and the TCRdb table lists in-frame clones only, not all of them. The data contain about 2.1 million clones, around 93% of them singletons. The CDR3 covers 16 residues. CDR1 is SEHNR and CDR2 is FQNEAQ in the germline V gene (reference sequence). J gave up 7 bases and V 4 bases, and 7 bases lay outside the gene matches. These data come from a study of shared clonotypes between healthy human individuals. Study-wide points: For naive CD4 cells, around 5% of clonotypes were shared across a handful of donors. Non-shared clonotypes showed lower generation probabilities than clonotypes common to all four donors.

Naive CD8 cells lacked CD45RO and underwent positive selection for CCR7, leaving out terminally differentiated effector memory CD45RA+ cells. V gene TRBV7-9 combines with J gene TRBJ2-2, with TRBD1 matching 12 bases. The specimen sequenced was naive CD8+ T cells from PBMCs. The source of this sequence is a man between 18 and 29 years old in good health. Some clones in this sample may be carry-over from other donors' samples. The CDR3 loop reads CASSSTGTGGVGELFF. CDR3 bases: TGTGCCAGCAGCTCCACCGGGACAGGGGGCGTCGGGGAGCTGTTTTTT.